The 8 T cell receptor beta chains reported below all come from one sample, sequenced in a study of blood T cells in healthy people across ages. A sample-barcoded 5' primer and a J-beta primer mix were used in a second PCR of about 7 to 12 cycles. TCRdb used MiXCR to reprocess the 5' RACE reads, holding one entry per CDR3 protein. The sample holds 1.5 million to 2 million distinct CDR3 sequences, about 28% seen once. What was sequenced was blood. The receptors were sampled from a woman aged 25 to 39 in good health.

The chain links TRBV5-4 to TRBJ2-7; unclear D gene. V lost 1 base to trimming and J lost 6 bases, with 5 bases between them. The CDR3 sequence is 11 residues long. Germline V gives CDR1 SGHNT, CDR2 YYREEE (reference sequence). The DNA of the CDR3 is TGTGCCAGCAGCTTGATGTCCGAGCAGTACTTC. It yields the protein CASSLMSEQYF.

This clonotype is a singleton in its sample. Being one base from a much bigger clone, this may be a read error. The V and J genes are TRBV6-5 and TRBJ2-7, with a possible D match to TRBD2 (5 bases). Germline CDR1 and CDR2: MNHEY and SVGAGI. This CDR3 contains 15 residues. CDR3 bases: TGTGCCAGCAGTTACTCGAAAGGGAGCTCCTGCGAGCAGTACTTC. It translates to CASSYSKGSSCEQYF.

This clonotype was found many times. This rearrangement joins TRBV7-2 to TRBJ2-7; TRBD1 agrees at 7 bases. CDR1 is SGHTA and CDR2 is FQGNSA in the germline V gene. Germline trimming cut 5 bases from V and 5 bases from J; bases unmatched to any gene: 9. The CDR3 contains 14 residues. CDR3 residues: CASSTRQGLNEQYF. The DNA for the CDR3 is TGTGCCAGCAGCACCCGACAGGGCCTGAACGAGCAGTACTTC.

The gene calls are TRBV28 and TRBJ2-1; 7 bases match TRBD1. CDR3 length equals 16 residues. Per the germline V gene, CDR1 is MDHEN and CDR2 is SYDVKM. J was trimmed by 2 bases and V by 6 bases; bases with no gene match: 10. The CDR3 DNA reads TGTGCCAGCAGCACCCGACAGGGTCCGACCTACAATGAGCAGTTCTTC. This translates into CASSTRQGPTYNEQFF.

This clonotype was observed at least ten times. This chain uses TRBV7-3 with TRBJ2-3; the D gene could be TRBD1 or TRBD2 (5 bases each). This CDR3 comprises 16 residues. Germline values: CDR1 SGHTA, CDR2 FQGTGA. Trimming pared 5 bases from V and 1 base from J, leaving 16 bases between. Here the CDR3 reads CASSLGASPGTDTQYF. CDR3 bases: TGTGCCAGCAGCCTAGGGGCTAGCCCCGGCACAGATACGCAGTATTTT.

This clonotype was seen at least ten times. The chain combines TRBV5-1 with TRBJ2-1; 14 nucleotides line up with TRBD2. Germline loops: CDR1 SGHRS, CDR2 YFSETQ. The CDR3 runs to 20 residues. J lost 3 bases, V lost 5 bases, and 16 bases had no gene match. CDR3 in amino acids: CASRSSTGLAGGTVYNEQFF. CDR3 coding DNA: TGCGCCAGCAGATCATCCACAGGACTAGCGGGGGGAACCGTCTACAATGAGCAGTTCTTC.

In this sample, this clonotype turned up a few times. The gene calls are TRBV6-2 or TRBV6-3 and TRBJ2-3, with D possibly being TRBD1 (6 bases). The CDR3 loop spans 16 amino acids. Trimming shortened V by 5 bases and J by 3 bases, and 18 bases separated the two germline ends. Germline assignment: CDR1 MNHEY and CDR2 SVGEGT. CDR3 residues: CASSRPGHLTTDTQYF. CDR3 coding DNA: TGTGCCAGCAGTCGACCGGGACATCTGACTACAGATACGCAGTATTTT.

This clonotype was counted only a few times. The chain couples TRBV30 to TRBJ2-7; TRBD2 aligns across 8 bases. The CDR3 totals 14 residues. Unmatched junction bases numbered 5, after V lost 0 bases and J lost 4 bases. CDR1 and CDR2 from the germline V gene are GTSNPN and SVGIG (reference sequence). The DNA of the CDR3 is TGTGCCTGGAGTGTACAAGCGGGAGCGTACGAGCAGTACTTC. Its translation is CAWSVQAGAYEQYF.